This T cell receptor beta chain is drawn from a study of molecular identifiers for immune sequencing clone quantification. Study outcomes and limitations: Over 97% of effector molecules, yet under 1% of naive-cell molecules, were held by clones above 20 RNA copies. Detection of one spiked Jurkat cell's TCR RNA reportedly worked in one million naive cells.

In germline, CDR1 is SGHNT, CDR2 YYREEE (reference sequence). V was pared by 2 bases and J by 5 bases, with 4 bases between. The CDR3 covers 11 residues. As CD8+CD4-CCR7+CD45RA+ cells, naive CD8 T cells were sorted. Libraries of bulk TCR were made by previously described methods (with listed TCR primers). TCRdb used MiXCR to reprocess the PCR reads, holding one entry per CDR3 protein. The sample carries around 460,000 distinct CDR3 sequences, roughly 26% recorded once. This clonotype was detected many times. Its matching antigen is unknown. V is TRBV5-4 and J is TRBJ2-5; no definite D call. Sample: naive CD8+ T cells from blood, with Jurkat cell RNA spiked in. The subset denotes: FACS-sorted CD8+CD4-CCR7+CD45RA+ naive T cells. The receptor's source is a human donor in good health. Some libraries in this study had Jurkat cell RNA spiked in. As DNA, the CDR3 is TGTGCCAGCAGCTTCGGGGAGACCCAGTACTTC. Protein product: CASSFGETQYF.